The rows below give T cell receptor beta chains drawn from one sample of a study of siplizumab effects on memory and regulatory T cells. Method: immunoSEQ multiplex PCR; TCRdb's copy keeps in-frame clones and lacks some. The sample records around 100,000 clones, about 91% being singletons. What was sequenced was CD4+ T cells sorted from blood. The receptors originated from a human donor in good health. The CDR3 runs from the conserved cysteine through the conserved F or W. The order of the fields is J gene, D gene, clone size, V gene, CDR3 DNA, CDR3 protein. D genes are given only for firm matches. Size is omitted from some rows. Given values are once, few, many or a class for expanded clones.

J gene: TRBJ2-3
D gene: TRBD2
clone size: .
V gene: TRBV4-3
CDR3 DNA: TGCGCCAGCAGCCTGGGACTAGCGGGCACAGATACGCAGTATTTT
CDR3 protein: CASSLGLAGTDTQYF

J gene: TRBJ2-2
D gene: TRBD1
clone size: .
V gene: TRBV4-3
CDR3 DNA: TGCGCCAGCAGCCTCTTCCATGTACAGGGGGCTAACACCGGGGAGCTGTTTTTT
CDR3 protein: CASSLFHVQGANTGELFF

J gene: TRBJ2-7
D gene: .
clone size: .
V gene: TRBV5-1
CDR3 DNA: TGCGCCAGCAGCCCACGGCCGGACAGCTCCTACGAGCAGTACTTC
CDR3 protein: CASSPRPDSSYEQYF

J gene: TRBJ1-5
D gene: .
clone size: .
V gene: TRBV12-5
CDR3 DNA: TGTGCTAGTGGTTTGTCCTCAGGGGTAAATCAGCCCCAGCATTTT
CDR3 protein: CASGLSSGVNQPQHF

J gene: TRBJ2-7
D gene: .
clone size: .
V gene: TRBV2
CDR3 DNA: TGTGCCAGCAGGACGACTCCTAGTTATTCCTACGAGCAGTACTTC
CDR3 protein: CASRTTPSYSYEQYF

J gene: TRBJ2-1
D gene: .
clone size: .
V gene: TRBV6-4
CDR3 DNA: TGTGCCAGCAGCGACGGGGGACAAAACTACAATGAGCAGTTCTTC
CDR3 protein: CASSDGGQNYNEQFF

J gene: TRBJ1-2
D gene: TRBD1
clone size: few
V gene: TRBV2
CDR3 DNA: TGTGCCAGCAGTGATACCGGGACAGGGCTCTATGGCTACACCTTC
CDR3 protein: CASSDTGTGLYGYTF

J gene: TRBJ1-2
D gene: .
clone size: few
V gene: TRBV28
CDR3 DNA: TGTGCCAGCAGACAAACCCCGCGGGGCTACACCTTC
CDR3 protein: CASRQTPRGYTF

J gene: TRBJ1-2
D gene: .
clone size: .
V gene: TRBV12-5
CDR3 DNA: TGTGCTAGTGGTTTGGAGCTTGGGGCTAACTATGGCTACACCTTC
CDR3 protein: CASGLELGANYGYTF

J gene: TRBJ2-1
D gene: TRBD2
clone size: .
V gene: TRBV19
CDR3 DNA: TGTGCCAGTACCCTAACCCCGGGACTAGCGGGGGGTAGCGAGCAGTTCTTC
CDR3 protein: CASTLTPGLAGGSEQFF

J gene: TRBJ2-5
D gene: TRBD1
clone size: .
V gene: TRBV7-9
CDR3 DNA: TGTGCCAGCCAGGGGGTAGTGGGGGAGACCCAGTACTTC
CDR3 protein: CASQGVVGETQYF

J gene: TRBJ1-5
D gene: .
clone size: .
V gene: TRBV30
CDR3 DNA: TGTGCCTGGGTGGACGCAGGCGGCAATCAGCCCCAGCATTTT
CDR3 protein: CAWVDAGGNQPQHF

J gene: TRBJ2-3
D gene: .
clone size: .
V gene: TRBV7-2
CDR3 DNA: TGTGCCAGCAGCTTAAGGGTTGGGGGACCTAGCACAGATACGCAGTATTTT
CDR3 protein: CASSLRVGGPSTDTQYF

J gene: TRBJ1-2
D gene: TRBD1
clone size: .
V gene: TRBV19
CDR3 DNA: TGTGCCAGTAGTTTTACCGGGACAGGGTACTATGGCTACACCTTC
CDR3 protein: CASSFTGTGYYGYTF

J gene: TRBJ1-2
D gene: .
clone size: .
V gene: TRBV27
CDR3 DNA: TGTGCCAGCAGTTCACGAACGGGGGTGGTTAACTATGGCTACACCTTC
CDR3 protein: CASSSRTGVVNYGYTF

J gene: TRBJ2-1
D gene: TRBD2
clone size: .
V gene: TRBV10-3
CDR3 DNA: TGTGCCGTCCGACAAGGGACTAGCGGGGGGGTAGCTTACAATGAGCAGTTCTTC
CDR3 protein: CAVRQGTSGGVAYNEQFF

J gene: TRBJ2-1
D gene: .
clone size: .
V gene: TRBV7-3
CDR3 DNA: TGTGCCAGCAGCTCGGACCCCAGCTCCTACAATGAGCAGTTCTTC
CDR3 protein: CASSSDPSSYNEQFF

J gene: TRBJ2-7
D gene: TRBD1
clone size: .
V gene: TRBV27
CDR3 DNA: TGTGCCAGCAGTGGACAGGGAAGCTCCTACGAGCAGTACTTC
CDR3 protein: CASSGQGSSYEQYF

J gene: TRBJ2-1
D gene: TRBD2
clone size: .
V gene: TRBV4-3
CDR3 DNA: TGCGCCAGCAGCCCAACTAGCGGGTACAAAGCACAACAAACGTACAATGAGCAGTTCTTC
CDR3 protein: CASSPTSGYKAQQTYNEQFF

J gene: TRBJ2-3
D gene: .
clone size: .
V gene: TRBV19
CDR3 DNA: TGTGCCAGTAGTGATTCGGGGGCCACAGATACGCAGTATTTT
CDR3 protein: CASSDSGATDTQYF

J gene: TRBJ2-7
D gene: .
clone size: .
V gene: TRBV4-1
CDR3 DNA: TGCGCCAGCAGCAAGGGACTGTCCTACGAGCAGTACTTC
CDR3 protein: CASSKGLSYEQYF

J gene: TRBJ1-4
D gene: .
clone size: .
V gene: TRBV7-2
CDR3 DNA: TGTGCCAGCAGCTTCGGTTTGACAACGTGGAGGATGGGTGAAAAACTGTTTTTT
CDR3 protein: CASSFGLTTWRMGEKLFF

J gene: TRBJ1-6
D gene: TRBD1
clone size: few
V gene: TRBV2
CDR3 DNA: TGTGCCAGCAGCTCTAGGCCGACAGGGGATAATTCACCCCTCCACTTT
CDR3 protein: CASSSRPTGDNSPLHF

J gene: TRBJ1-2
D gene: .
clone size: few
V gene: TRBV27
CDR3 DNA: TGTGCCAGCAGTTTAGCGGGTAACTATGGCTACACCTTC
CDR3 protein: CASSLAGNYGYTF

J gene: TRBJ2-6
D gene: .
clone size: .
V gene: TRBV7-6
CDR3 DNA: TGTGCCAGCAGCTTAGTGTTTGTGTCCTCTGGGGCCAACGTCCTGACTTTC
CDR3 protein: CASSLVFVSSGANVLTF

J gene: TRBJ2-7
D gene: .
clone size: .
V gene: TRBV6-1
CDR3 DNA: TGTGCCAGCCAGGTGGCCTACGAGCAGTACTTC
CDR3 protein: CASQVAYEQYF

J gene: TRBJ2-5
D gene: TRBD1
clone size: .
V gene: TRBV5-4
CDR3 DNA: TGTGCCAGCAGCTTGGGGGGACAGAAAGAGACCCAGTACTTC
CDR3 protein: CASSLGGQKETQYF

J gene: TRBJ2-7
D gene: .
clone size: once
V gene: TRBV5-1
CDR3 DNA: TGCGCCAGCAGCTTTCAACTAAGTTCCATTCACGAGCAGTACTTC
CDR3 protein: CASSFQLSSIHEQYF

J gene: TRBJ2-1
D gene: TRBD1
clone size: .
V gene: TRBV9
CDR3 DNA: TGTGCCAGCAGCGTAGTGGGGACAGGCTACAATGAGCAGTTCTTC
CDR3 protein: CASSVVGTGYNEQFF

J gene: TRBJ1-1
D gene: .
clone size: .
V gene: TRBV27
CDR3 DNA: TGTGCCAGCTTTAAGTGGACAGTTTATCGAACTGAAGCTTTCTTT
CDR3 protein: CASFKWTVYRTEAFF

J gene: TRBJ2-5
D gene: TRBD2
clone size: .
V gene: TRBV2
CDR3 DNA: TGTGCCACCGGACTAGTTCCTGAGCAGTACTTC
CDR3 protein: CATGLVPEQYF

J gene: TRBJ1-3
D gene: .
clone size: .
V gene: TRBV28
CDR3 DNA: TGTGCCAGCAAAGCGAGCCAACTCTCTGGAAACACCATATATTTT
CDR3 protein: CASKASQLSGNTIYF

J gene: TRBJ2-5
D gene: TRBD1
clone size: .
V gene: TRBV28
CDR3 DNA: TGTGCCAGCAGTCCGACAACGACAGGGGTAGAGGAGACCCAGTACTTC
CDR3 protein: CASSPTTTGVEETQYF

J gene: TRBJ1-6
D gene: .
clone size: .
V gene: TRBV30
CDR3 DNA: TGTGCCTGGCCAAATTCACCCCTCCACTTT
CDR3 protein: CAWPNSPLHF

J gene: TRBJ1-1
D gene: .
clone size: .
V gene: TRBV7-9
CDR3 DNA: TGTGCCAGCAGCTTACAGGGGCAGGGTGAAGCTTTCTTT
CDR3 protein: CASSLQGQGEAFF

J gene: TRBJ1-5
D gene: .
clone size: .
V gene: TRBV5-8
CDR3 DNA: TGTGCCAGCAGCCCGCAGGGACAAGCAAATAGCAATCAGCCCCAGCATTTT
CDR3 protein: CASSPQGQANSNQPQHF